This entry lists 14 T cell receptor beta chains sequenced from one sample in a study of identical twins. TCRdb redid the calling of the 5' RACE reads with MiXCR, one entry per CDR3 protein. The sample consists of around 570,000 distinct CDR3 sequences, around 9.6% of them appearing once. These same records also appear under a second study, on yellow fever vaccine responses in identical twins.

The sample was PBMCs. These receptors came from a woman between 18 and 30 years old in good health.

This clonotype was found a few times. This CDR3 reads CASSLVTRDTQYF. CDR3 nucleotides: TGTGCCAGCAGCCTCGTAACCCGGGACACGCAGTATTTT. The rearrangement uses TRBV3-1 and TRBJ2-3; D is tentatively TRBD1 or TRBD2 (5 bases each). The CDR3 has 13 amino acids. Germline CDR1 LGHDT, CDR2 YNNKEL (reference sequence). Between the trimmed V and J ends, which lost 4 bases and 9 bases, there was a span of 14 bases.

This clonotype came up a few times. The V gene is TRBV29-1, the J gene TRBJ2-3; no definite D call. V was pared by 2 bases and J by 6 bases, with 12 bases between. Germline V gives CDR1 SQVTM, CDR2 ANQGSEA. The CDR3 spans 13 residues. The CDR3 DNA reads as TGCAGCGTTGAACCCGGTTCCGAGGATACGCAGTATTTT. Protein: CSVEPGSEDTQYF.

This clonotype was detected a few times. The gene calls are TRBV30 and TRBJ2-1; D is unclear. CDR1 and CDR2 from the germline V gene are GTSNPN and SVGIG (reference sequence). This CDR3 contains 12 residues. V was cut by 0 bases and J by 5 bases, with 5 bases left in between. The CDR3 here is CAWSVTHNEQFF. Written as DNA, the CDR3 is TGTGCCTGGAGTGTTACTCACAATGAGCAGTTCTTC. The full variable domain, rest sourced from reference TRBV30 and TRBJ2-1, is SQTIHQWPATLVQPVGSPLSLECTVEGTSNPNLYWYRQAAGRGLQLLFYSVGIGQISSEVPQNLSASRPQDRQFILSSKKLLLSDSGFYLCAWSVTHNEQFFGPGTRLTVL.

The V call is TRBV18, the J call TRBJ2-7; tentative D call: TRBD2 (6 bases). The V gene's germline CDR1 is KGHSH and CDR2 LQKENI. The CDR3 covers 14 residues. Deletions cut 2 bases from V and 5 bases from J, with 13 bases between. CDR3 amino acids: CASSPEYGGDEQYF. The DNA for the CDR3 is TGTGCCAGCTCACCAGAGTACGGGGGTGACGAGCAGTACTTC.

This clonotype was found many times. The rearrangement joins TRBV5-1 to TRBJ2-3, with D possibly TRBD2 on 6 matching bases. Trimming removed 4 bases from V and 3 bases from J, with 15 bases in between. The CDR3 loop spans 15 amino acids. Germline assignment: CDR1 SGHRS and CDR2 YFSETQ. The CDR3 nucleotides are TGCGCCAGCAGCCCAACTAGCTCACGAACAGATACGCAGTATTTT. It yields the protein CASSPTSSRTDTQYF.

This clonotype occurred many times. This chain uses TRBV20-1 with TRBJ2-7; a weak D match, TRBD1 (5 bases). From germline, CDR1 is DFQATT and CDR2 SNEGSKA (reference sequence). The V end was cut by 3 bases, the J end by 2 bases, with 8 bases between. This CDR3 region has 12 residues. In nucleotides, the CDR3 is TGCAGTGCTAGTCCGACAGCCTACGAGCAGTACTTC. As protein: CSASPTAYEQYF.

This clonotype showed up just a few times. V gene TRBV10-3 combines with J gene TRBJ1-3; D gene unclear. CDR3 length equals 13 residues. Germline V gene data show CDR1 as ENHRY and CDR2 as SYGVKD. V was cut by 8 bases and J by 2 bases, with 10 bases left in between. This CDR3 reads CAILDAAGNTIYF. In DNA, the CDR3 is TGTGCCATCTTAGATGCCGCTGGAAACACCATATATTTT.

This clonotype was counted only a few times. The chain is built from TRBV3-1 and TRBJ2-1; 8 positions match TRBD2. This CDR3 has 14 residues. J gave up 7 bases and V 2 bases, and 4 bases lay outside the gene matches. Germline V gene sequence: CDR1 LGHDT, CDR2 YNNKEL (reference sequence). The CDR3 sequence is CASSQQLAVNEQFF. The CDR3 nucleotides are TGTGCCAGCAGCCAACAACTAGCGGTGAATGAGCAGTTCTTC.

This clonotype has just a few counts. J is TRBJ2-7 and V is TRBV29-1; TRBD1 might be the D (5 bases). V shed 0 bases and J shed 3 bases, with 12 bases lying between them. The germline V gene encodes CDR1 SQVTM and CDR2 ANQGSEA. The CDR3 runs 14 residues. CDR3 DNA sequence: TGCAGCGTTGAAGATCACCGCCAGGGCTACGAGCAGTACTTC. It specifies CSVEDHRQGYEQYF.

At least ten counts were recorded for this clonotype. The V and J genes are TRBV18 and TRBJ1-2; D ambiguous. Germline V gene data show CDR1 as KGHSH and CDR2 as LQKENI. The CDR3 consists of 12 residues. Trimming removed 3 bases at V and 4 bases at J, with 6 bases between. The CDR3 here is CASSPAGYGYTF. CDR3 in DNA: TGTGCCAGCTCACCCGCGGGCTATGGCTACACCTTC.

This clonotype came up a few times. The chain carries TRBV12-3 or TRBV12-4 and TRBJ2-6; no clear D. The CDR3 extends over 17 amino acids. Deletions cut 1 base from V and 4 bases from J, with 14 bases between. The CDR3 sequence is CASSLGRNLLGANVLTF. Here the CDR3 DNA reads TGTGCCAGCAGTTTAGGCAGGAATCTGTTAGGGGCCAACGTCCTGACTTTC.

V is TRBV29-1 and J is TRBJ1-4, with a weak D call TRBD1 (5 bases). V lost 5 bases and J lost 8, with 15 bases in between. The CDR3 length is 13 residues. CDR1 is SQVTM and CDR2 is ANQGSEA in the germline V gene. The chain's CDR3 is CSVKSGMWEKLFF. As DNA, the CDR3 is TGCAGCGTTAAGTCAGGGATGTGGGAAAAACTGTTTTTT. Looking up the rest from reference TRBV29-1 and TRBJ1-4 gives the full variable domain: SAVISQKPSRDICQRGTSLTIQCQVDSQVTMMFWYRQQPGQSLTLIATANQGSEATYESGFVIDKFPISRPNLTFSTLTVSNMSPEDSSIYLCSVKSGMWEKLFFGSGTQLSVL.

In nucleotides, the CDR3 is TGCAGTGCTAGAGTGGAAAATTCCTACGAGCAGTACTTC. This sequence encodes CSARVENSYEQYF. This sequence joins TRBV20-1 and TRBJ2-7; no reliable D call. The V gene's germline CDR1 is DFQATT and CDR2 SNEGSKA (reference sequence). This CDR3 region has 13 residues. The V end lost 1 base, the J end lost 1 base, and 8 bases lay between the germline ends.

This clonotype has just a few counts. The chain uses TRBV3-1 and TRBJ2-3, with unresolved D. This CDR3 is 18 amino acids long. Between the trimmed V and J ends, which lost 2 bases and 1 base, there was a span of 19 bases. Germline values: CDR1 LGHDT, CDR2 YNNKEL (reference sequence). For the CDR3, the DNA is TGTGCCAGCAGCCAATTCACCACTGGCTTCTTGGGCACAGATACGCAGTATTTT. It yields the protein CASSQFTTGFLGTDTQYF.